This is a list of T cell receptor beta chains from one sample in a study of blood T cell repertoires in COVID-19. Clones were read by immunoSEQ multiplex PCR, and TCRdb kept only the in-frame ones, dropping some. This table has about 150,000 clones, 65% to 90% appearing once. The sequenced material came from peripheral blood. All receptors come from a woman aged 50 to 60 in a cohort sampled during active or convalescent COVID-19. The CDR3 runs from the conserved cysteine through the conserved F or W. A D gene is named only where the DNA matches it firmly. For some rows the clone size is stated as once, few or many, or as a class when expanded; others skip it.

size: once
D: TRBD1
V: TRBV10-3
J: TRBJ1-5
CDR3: CAISAYRGSNQPQHF
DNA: TGTGCCATCAGTGCCTACAGGGGTTCCAATCAGCCCCAGCATTTT

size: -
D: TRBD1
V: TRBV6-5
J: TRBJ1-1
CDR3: CASRDRGWGRTEAFF
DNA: TGTGCCAGCAGAGACAGGGGCTGGGGACGCACTGAAGCTTTCTTT

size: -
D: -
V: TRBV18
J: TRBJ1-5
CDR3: CASSQNQGLGNQPQHF
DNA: TGTGCCAGCTCCCAGAATCAGGGGTTAGGCAATCAGCCCCAGCATTTT

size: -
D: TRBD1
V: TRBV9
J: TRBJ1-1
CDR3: CASSVAPNRTGMAEAFF
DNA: TGTGCCAGCAGCGTCGCTCCCAACCGGACAGGTATGGCTGAAGCTTTCTTT

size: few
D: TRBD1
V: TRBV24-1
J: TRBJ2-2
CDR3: CAAGTANTGELFF
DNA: TGTGCCGCCGGGACAGCTAACACCGGGGAGCTGTTTTTT

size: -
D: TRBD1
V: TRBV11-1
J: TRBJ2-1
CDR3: CASSLGQGPYNEQFF
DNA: TGTGCCAGCAGCTTGGGACAGGGCCCCTACAATGAGCAGTTCTTC

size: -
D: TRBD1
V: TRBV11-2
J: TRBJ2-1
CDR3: CASSPTGGYNEQFF
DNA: TGTGCCAGCAGCCCCACAGGGGGCTACAATGAGCAGTTCTTC

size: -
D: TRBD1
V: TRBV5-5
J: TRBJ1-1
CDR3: CASSFLGGAFPEAFF
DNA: TGTGCCAGCAGCTTTTTAGGGGGCGCGTTCCCTGAAGCTTTCTTT

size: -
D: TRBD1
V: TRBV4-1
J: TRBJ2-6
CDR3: CASSRRDRDFTGANVLTF
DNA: TGCGCCAGCAGCCGTAGGGACAGGGATTTTACTGGGGCCAACGTCCTGACTTTC

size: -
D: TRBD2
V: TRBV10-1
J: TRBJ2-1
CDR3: CASSDGLAGGPSYNEQFF
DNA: TGCGCCAGCAGTGACGGACTAGCGGGGGGTCCCAGCTACAATGAGCAGTTCTTC

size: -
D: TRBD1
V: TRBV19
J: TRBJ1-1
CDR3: CASTEGRGRDTEAFF
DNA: TGTGCCAGTACAGAGGGAAGGGGGCGGGACACTGAAGCTTTCTTT

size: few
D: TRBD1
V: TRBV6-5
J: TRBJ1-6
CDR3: CASSSGQGAYSPLHF
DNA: TGTGCCAGCAGTTCCGGACAGGGGGCTTATTCACCCCTCCACTTT

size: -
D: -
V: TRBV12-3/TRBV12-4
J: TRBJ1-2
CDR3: CASRIQGRGYTF
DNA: TGTGCCAGCAGGATACAGGGCCGGGGCTACACCTTC

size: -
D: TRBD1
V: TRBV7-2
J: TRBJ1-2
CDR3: CASSLPGGNYGYTF
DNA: TGTGCCAGCAGCTTACCAGGGGGAAACTATGGCTACACCTTC

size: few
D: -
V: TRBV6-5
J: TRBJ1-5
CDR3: CASSYSPASNQPQHF
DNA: TGTGCCAGCAGTTACTCGCCAGCGAGCAATCAGCCCCAGCATTTT

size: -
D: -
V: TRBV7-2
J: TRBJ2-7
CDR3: CASSSRGAVGLFPYEQYF
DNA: TGTGCCAGCAGCTCCAGGGGGGCCGTGGGCCTCTTTCCCTACGAGCAGTACTTC

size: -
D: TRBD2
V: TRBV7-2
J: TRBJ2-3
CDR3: CASSLVGGGVADTQYF
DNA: TGTGCCAGCAGCTTAGTTGGCGGGGGGGTTGCAGATACGCAGTATTTT

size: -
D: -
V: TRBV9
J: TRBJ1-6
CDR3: CASSETIDNSPLHF
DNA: TGTGCCAGCAGCGAGACAATCGATAATTCACCCCTCCACTTT

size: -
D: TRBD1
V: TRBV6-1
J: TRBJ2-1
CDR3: CASSERPGQGAFVSNEQFF
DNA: TGTGCCAGCAGTGAAAGACCGGGACAGGGGGCTTTTGTATCAAATGAGCAGTTCTTC

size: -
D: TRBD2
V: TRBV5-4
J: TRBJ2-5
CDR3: CASSASGGAETQYF
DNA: TGTGCCAGCAGTGCTTCGGGGGGGGCAGAGACCCAGTACTTC

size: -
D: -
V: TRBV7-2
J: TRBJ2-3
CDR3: CASKDGGSTDTQYF
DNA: TGTGCCAGCAAGGATGGCGGTAGCACAGATACGCAGTATTTT

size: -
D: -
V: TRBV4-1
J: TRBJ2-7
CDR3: CASSQDGGGAGLYEQYF
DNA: TGCGCCAGCAGCCAAGACGGTGGGGGGGCTGGCTTGTACGAGCAGTACTTC

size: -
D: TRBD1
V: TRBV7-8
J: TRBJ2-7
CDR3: CASSPGTGSSEQYF
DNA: TGTGCCAGCAGCCCCGGGACAGGAAGCTCCGAGCAGTACTTC

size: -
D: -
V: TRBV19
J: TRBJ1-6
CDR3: CAVRDTSSYNSPLHF
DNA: TGTGCCGTCCGGGACACGAGCTCCTATAATTCACCCCTCCACTTT

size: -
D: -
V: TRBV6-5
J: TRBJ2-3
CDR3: CASRSRGPGDTQYF
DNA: TGTGCCAGCAGGTCGCGGGGGCCGGGAGATACGCAGTATTTT

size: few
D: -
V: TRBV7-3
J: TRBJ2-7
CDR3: CASSPGDILAGDEQYF
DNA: TGTGCCAGCAGCCCAGGGGACATCCTCGCCGGGGACGAGCAGTACTTC

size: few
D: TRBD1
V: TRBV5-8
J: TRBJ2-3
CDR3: CASSLGQGEADTQYF
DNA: TGTGCCAGCAGCTTGGGACAGGGTGAGGCAGATACGCAGTATTTT

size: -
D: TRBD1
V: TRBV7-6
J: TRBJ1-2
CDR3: CASSRRQGADGYTF
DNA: TGTGCCAGCAGCAGAAGACAGGGGGCAGATGGCTACACCTTC

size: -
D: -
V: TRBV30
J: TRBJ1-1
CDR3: CAWSRGLNTEAFF
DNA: TGTGCCTGGAGCCGTGGCCTGAACACTGAAGCTTTCTTT

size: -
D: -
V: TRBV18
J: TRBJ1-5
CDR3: CASSPEEGSNQPQHF
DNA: TGTGCCAGCTCTCCCGAAGAGGGTAGCAATCAGCCCCAGCATTTT

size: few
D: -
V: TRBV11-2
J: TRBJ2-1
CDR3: CAILPRGATVAEQFF
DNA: TGTGCCATCCTTCCCCGGGGGGCGACCGTGGCTGAGCAGTTCTTC

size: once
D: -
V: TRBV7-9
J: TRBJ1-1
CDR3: CASSLQGLSPFF
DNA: TGTGCCAGCAGCTTGCAGGGTCTATCTCCTTTCTTT

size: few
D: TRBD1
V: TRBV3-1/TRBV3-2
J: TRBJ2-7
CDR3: CASSDVYDRAAAYEQYF
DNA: TGTGCCAGCAGCGACGTTTACGACAGGGCTGCAGCCTACGAGCAGTACTTC

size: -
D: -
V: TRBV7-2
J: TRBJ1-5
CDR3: CASSTLIGRGSNQPQHF
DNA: TGTGCCAGCAGCACGCTGATCGGTCGGGGTAGCAATCAGCCCCAGCATTTT

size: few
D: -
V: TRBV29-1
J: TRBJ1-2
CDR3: CSVEAGIFRGYTF
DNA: TGCAGCGTTGAGGCAGGGATCTTTAGGGGCTACACCTTC

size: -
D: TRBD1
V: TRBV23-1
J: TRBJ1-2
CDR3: CASRKDREESYGYTF
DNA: TGCGCCAGCAGAAAGGACAGGGAGGAAAGCTATGGCTACACCTTC

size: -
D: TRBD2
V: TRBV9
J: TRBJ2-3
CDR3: CASSVVAGGIRTDTQYF
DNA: TGTGCCAGCAGCGTAGTAGCGGGGGGGATCCGCACAGATACGCAGTATTTT

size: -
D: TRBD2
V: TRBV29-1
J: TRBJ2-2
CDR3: CSVGGSSGGTGELFF
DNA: TGCAGCGTTGGGGGCTCTAGCGGGGGGACCGGGGAGCTGTTTTTT

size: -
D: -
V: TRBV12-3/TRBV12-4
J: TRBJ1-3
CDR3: CASSLEENTIYF
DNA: TGTGCCAGCAGTTTGGAGGAAAACACCATATATTTT

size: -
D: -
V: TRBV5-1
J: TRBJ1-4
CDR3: CASSLGGANEKLFF
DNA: TGCGCCAGCAGCTTGGGCGGGGCTAATGAAAAACTGTTTTTT

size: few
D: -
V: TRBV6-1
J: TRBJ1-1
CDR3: CASSEFPPRILAGGSEAFF
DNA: TGTGCCAGCAGTGAATTTCCCCCGCGGATTTTGGCGGGTGGCTCTGAAGCTTTCTTT

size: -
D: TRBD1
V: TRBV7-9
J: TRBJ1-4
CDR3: CASSLGTGLWDEKLFF
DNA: TGTGCCAGCAGCTTGGGGACAGGGTTGTGGGATGAAAAACTGTTTTTT

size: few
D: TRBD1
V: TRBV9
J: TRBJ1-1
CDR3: CASSATGGATQSNTEAFF
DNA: TGTGCCAGCAGCGCGACAGGGGGCGCAACTCAATCGAACACTGAAGCTTTCTTT

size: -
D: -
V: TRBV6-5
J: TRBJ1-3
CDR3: CASSYSAGEGNTIYF
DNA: TGTGCCAGCAGTTACTCGGCAGGGGAAGGAAACACCATATATTTT

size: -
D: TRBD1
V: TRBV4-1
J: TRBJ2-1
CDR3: CASSQDAPRGSYNEQFF
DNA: TGCGCCAGCAGCCAAGATGCTCCCAGGGGGTCCTACAATGAGCAGTTCTTC

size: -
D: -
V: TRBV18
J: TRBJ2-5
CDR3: CASSTNAGVYQETQYF
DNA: TGTGCCAGCTCTACGAACGCAGGGGTGTACCAAGAGACCCAGTACTTC

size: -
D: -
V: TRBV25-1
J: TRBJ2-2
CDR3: CASSELRTGPGELFF
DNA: TGTGCCAGCAGTGAACTTCGTACAGGCCCCGGGGAGCTGTTTTTT

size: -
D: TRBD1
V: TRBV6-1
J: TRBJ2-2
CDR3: CASSVRQGQGTGELFF
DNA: TGTGCCAGCAGTGTGCGACAGGGGCAGGGCACCGGGGAGCTGTTTTTT

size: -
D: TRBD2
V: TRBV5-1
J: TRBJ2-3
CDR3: CASSLGGLAGGTDTQYF
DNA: TGCGCCAGCAGCCTCGGCGGACTAGCGGGGGGCACAGATACGCAGTATTTT

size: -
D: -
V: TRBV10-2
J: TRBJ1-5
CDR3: CASSDGGLNQPQHF
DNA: TGCGCCAGCAGTGACGGGGGGCTCAATCAGCCCCAGCATTTT